These 25 T cell receptor beta chains originate from one sample sequenced in a study of blood T cell repertoires in COVID-19. TCRdb keeps only in-frame clones here, not all; method: immunoSEQ multiplex PCR. The sample has more than 250,000 clones; roughly 86% are singletons. Sequenced input: PBMCs or T cells enriched from blood (not recorded which). The receptor set was obtained from a woman aged 18-29 years who had recovered from COVID-19.

The chain carries TRBV19 and TRBJ2-1; 10 nucleotides match TRBD2. Germline V gene sequence: CDR1 LNHDA, CDR2 SQIVND (reference sequence). Trimming at V came to 6 bases and at J to 4 bases, leaving 0 bases not matched to a gene. The CDR3 runs to 13 residues. CDR3 protein: CASRGLAYNEQFF. The DNA of the CDR3 is TGTGCCAGTAGGGGACTAGCGTACAATGAGCAGTTCTTC.

This clone was seen more than once but under ten times. The chain joins TRBV28 to TRBJ2-7, with a weak D call TRBD2 (5 bases). Germline V CDR1 and CDR2: MDHEN, SYDVKM. This CDR3 is 15 amino acids long. The germline V and J ends were trimmed by 5 bases and 3 bases, with 17 bases remaining between them. DNA of the CDR3: TGTGCCAGCAGTCTAAAACCGGACGGGATCTACGAGCAGTACTTC. Its protein is CASSLKPDGIYEQYF.

The chain carries TRBV14 and TRBJ1-2, with 8 bases that match TRBD1. The ends lost 2 bases at V and 7 bases at J; junction bases unmatched: 3. In germline, CDR1 is SGHDN, CDR2 FVKESK. CDR3 length: 13 residues. The CDR3 spells CASSQSTGGGYTF. The CDR3 coding sequence is TGTGCCAGCAGCCAATCAACAGGGGGTGGCTACACCTTC.

This clone was counted a single time. V and J are TRBV20-1 and TRBJ2-7, with a weak D call TRBD2 (5 bases). The CDR3 consists of 11 residues. Germline V gives CDR1 DFQATT, CDR2 SNEGSKA (reference sequence). The V end was cut by 7 bases, the J end by 6 bases, with 13 bases between. In DNA, the CDR3 is TGCAGTGTCGGGGAGAGGGCCGAGCAGTACTTC. Amino acid sequence: CSVGERAEQYF.

The count of this clone is one. The rearrangement uses TRBV27 and TRBJ2-5, with a possible D match to TRBD1 (7 bases). The CDR3 totals 13 residues. The V end lost 8 bases, the J end lost 4 bases, and 14 bases lay between the germline ends. Germline values: CDR1 MNHEY, CDR2 SMNVEV (reference sequence). CDR3 nucleotides: TGTGCCAGCCACTCAGGGGGAGGAGAGACCCAGTACTTC. As protein: CASHSGGGETQYF.

The gene calls are TRBV5-1 and TRBJ2-6; a weak D match, TRBD1 (6 bases). The germline gives CDR1 SGHRS, CDR2 YFSETQ. V lost 0 bases, J lost 0 bases, and 16 bases lay in between. The CDR3 length is 19 residues. In nucleotides, the CDR3 is TGCGCCAGCAGCTTGGTTTTGAACAGGGCCTTCTCTGGGGCCAACGTCCTGACTTTC. It translates to CASSLVLNRAFSGANVLTF.

V and J are TRBV5-4 and TRBJ2-1; 12 nucleotides align to TRBD1. Germline V gives CDR1 SGHNT, CDR2 YYREEE (reference sequence). The CDR3 contains 15 residues. V shed 9 bases and J 12 bases; nucleotides not matched to a gene: 16. The CDR3, as DNA: TGTGCCACCCAACCCCGGGACAGGGGGCTAGGAGGGCAGTTCTTC. This sequence encodes CATQPRDRGLGGQFF. Complete variable domain (other parts from reference TRBV5-4 and TRBJ2-1): ETGVTQSPTHLIKTRGQQVTLRCSSQSGHNTVSWYQQALGQGPQFIFQYYREEENGRGNFPPRFSGLQFPNYSSELNVNALELDDSALYLCATQPRDRGLGGQFFGPGTRLTVL.

The genes are TRBV10-3 and TRBJ2-1, with 11 bases matching TRBD2. CDR3 length equals 15 residues. The trim removed 4 bases at V and 6 bases at J, leaving 5 bases unmatched. CDR1 is ENHRY, CDR2 SYGVKD, per germline. For the CDR3, the DNA is TGTGCCATCAGTGGGGGACTAGCGGACGGCAATGAGCAGTTCTTC. Translating it yields CAISGGLADGNEQFF.

This clone was seen once. The CDR3 loop is CASSYRGPGQVSTYNSPLHF. The CDR3 DNA follows: TGTGCCAGCAGTTATCGGGGGCCGGGACAGGTCAGTACGTACAATTCACCCCTCCACTTT. This rearrangement joins TRBV28 to TRBJ1-6, with 8 bases matching TRBD1. The CDR3 totals 20 residues. Trimming took 4 bases from V and 7 from J; bases not matched to a gene: 21. From germline, CDR1 is MDHEN and CDR2 SYDVKM.

V is TRBV7-8 and J is TRBJ2-7, with D maybe TRBD1 (6 bases). The V end lost 3 bases, the J end lost 3 bases, and 18 bases lay between the germline ends. The CDR3 loop spans 16 amino acids. Per germline, CDR1 SGHVS and CDR2 FQNEAQ. The CDR3 reads CASSLDRTRTLYEQYF. CDR3 nucleotide sequence: TGTGCCAGCAGCTTGGACAGAACAAGAACCCTCTACGAGCAGTACTTC.

This clone was seen once. The J gene is TRBJ2-7, the V gene TRBV28; maybe TRBD1 (5 bases). Germline-derived CDR1 and CDR2 are MDHEN and SYDVKM. CDR3 length equals 16 residues. Trimming stripped 1 base from V and 1 base from J, with 14 bases between. This chain's CDR3 is CASSLLVQGPSYEQYF. In DNA, the CDR3 is TGTGCCAGCAGTTTATTGGTCCAGGGCCCTTCCTACGAGCAGTACTTC.

The chain is built from TRBV5-6 and TRBJ2-3; D gene unclear. V gave up 2 bases and J gave up 2 bases, with 12 bases separating them. This CDR3 is built from 15 residues. The germline V gene has CDR1 SGHDT and CDR2 YYEEEE. This CDR3 reads CASSLAPLPTDTQYF. The CDR3 DNA follows: TGTGCCAGCAGCTTAGCCCCGTTGCCCACAGATACGCAGTATTTT.

This clone was picked up a small number of times. The gene calls are TRBV4-3 and TRBJ2-2, with D perhaps TRBD2 (5 bases). V lost 0 bases, J lost 6 bases, and 8 bases lay in between. The CDR3 extends over 14 amino acids. Germline V CDR1 and CDR2: LGHNA, YSLEER. DNA for the CDR3: TGCGCCAGCAGCCAAGATATCGGGGCCGGGGAGCTGTTTTTT. Translation gives CASSQDIGAGELFF.

V is TRBV6-4 and J is TRBJ1-4; tentative D call: TRBD1 (5 bases). Germline values: CDR1 MRHNA, CDR2 SNTAGT. V was clipped by 0 bases and J by 6 bases, with 20 bases between them. The CDR3 is 18 amino acids. CDR3 in amino acids: CASSDSNLGPRRDEKLFF. The CDR3 nucleotides are TGTGCCAGCAGTGACTCCAATCTAGGCCCCCGCAGGGATGAAAAACTGTTTTTT.

The chain has TRBV5-4 and TRBJ2-1; maybe TRBD2 (5 bases). This CDR3 has 13 amino acids. Germline V gives CDR1 SGHNT, CDR2 YYREEE (reference sequence). Deletions cut 1 base from V and 6 bases from J, with 8 bases between. Here the CDR3 reads CASSLSGVNEQFF. DNA for the CDR3: TGTGCCAGCAGCTTGTCCGGGGTCAATGAGCAGTTCTTC.

This sequence joins TRBV3-1 (or the pseudogene TRBV3-2) and TRBJ1-2; TRBD1 might be the D (5 bases). CDR3 size: 16 residues. Trimming left V 0 bases short and J 3 bases short, with 14 bases between. CDR1 is LGHDT, CDR2 YNNKEL, per germline (reference sequence). CDR3 sequence reads: CASSQDRSRDHYGYTF. The CDR3 nucleotides read TGTGCCAGCAGCCAAGACAGGAGCAGGGATCACTATGGCTACACCTTC.

The chain combines TRBV30 with TRBJ1-1; TRBD1 matches 7 bases. V was pared by 2 bases and J by 0 bases, with 9 bases of the junction left unmatched. The CDR3 totals 16 residues. Germline CDR1 is GTSNPN and CDR2 is SVGIG (reference sequence). For the CDR3, the DNA is TGTGCCTGGAGTCAACTGTACAGGGGTTTGAACACTGAAGCTTTCTTT. It encodes CAWSQLYRGLNTEAFF.

This clone appeared a single time. The gene calls are TRBV7-2 and TRBJ2-7; TRBD2 aligns across 11 bases. CDR3 size: 17 residues. The ends lost 1 base at V and 7 bases at J; junction bases unmatched: 12. Looked up from germline, CDR1 is SGHTA and CDR2 is FQGNSA. The CDR3 is CASSLELAGDPGGEQYF. The CDR3, as DNA: TGTGCCAGCAGCTTAGAACTAGCGGGAGACCCAGGGGGGGAGCAGTACTTC.

CDR3 DNA: TGTGCCAGCAGTATTGGACTTCTCCAAGAGACCCAGTACTTC. This sequence encodes CASSIGLLQETQYF. The chain employs TRBV2 and TRBJ2-5, with D maybe TRBD2 (5 bases). The CDR3 is made up of 14 amino acids. Looked up from germline, CDR1 is SNHLY and CDR2 is FYNNEI. Trimming took off 5 bases at V and 1 base at J, with 11 bases between the two ends.

This chain links TRBV27 with TRBJ1-1; tentatively, D is TRBD1 (6 bases). CDR1 is MNHEY, CDR2 SMNVEV, per germline (reference sequence). Trimming removed 6 bases at V and 5 bases at J, with 19 bases between. The CDR3 contains 15 residues. CDR3 sequence: CASRGTLRGGTEAFF. The DNA of the CDR3 is TGTGCCAGCAGGGGGACGCTAAGAGGGGGAACTGAAGCTTTCTTT.

The J gene is TRBJ2-7, the V gene TRBV9, with TRBD1 identical over 7 bases. The ends lost 4 bases at V and 6 bases at J; junction bases unmatched: 13. The CDR3 is 15 residues long. Germline loops: CDR1 SGDLS, CDR2 YYNGEE. CDR3 coding DNA: TGTGCCAGCAGCCCCCGGGACAGCGAGATCCCCGAGCAGTACTTC. It codes for CASSPRDSEIPEQYF.

J is TRBJ2-4 and V is TRBV6-6, with 10 bases aligning to TRBD1. The CDR3 is 16 residues long. Trimming took 1 base from V and 9 from J; bases not matched to a gene: 9. From germline, CDR1 is MNHNY and CDR2 SVGAGI (reference sequence). Here the CDR3 DNA reads TGTGCCAGCAGTTACTATCCCGGGACAGGGGTTGGCATTCAGTACTTC. Its translation is CASSYYPGTGVGIQYF.

The chain has TRBV11-2 and TRBJ1-1; TRBD1 might be the D (6 bases). The CDR3 has 17 residues. Trimming removed 5 bases at V and 0 bases at J, with 19 bases between. Germline V gene sequence: CDR1 SGHAT, CDR2 FQNNGV. This CDR3 reads CASSQGQWGFVNTEAFF. The CDR3 DNA reads TGTGCCAGCAGCCAGGGGCAGTGGGGTTTTGTGAACACTGAAGCTTTCTTT.

The chain links TRBV21-1 to TRBJ2-7; TRBD2, the table's D call, was not compared with the DNA. TRBV21-1 is flagged as a pseudogene. The CDR3 is 15 residues long. CDR3 nucleotide sequence: TGTGCCAGCAGCCAACGAGGGTTGCGGGCCTACGAGCAGTACTTC. Its protein product is CASSQRGLRAYEQYF.

The chain joins TRBV5-4 to TRBJ2-7; D is possibly TRBD2 (5 bases). V gave up 0 bases and J gave up 3 bases, with 10 bases separating them. The CDR3 is made up of 14 amino acids. Per germline, CDR1 SGHNT and CDR2 YYREEE (reference sequence). CDR3 coding DNA: TGTGCCAGCAGCTTGGGTCGGGGTAACTACGAGCAGTACTTC. It yields the protein CASSLGRGNYEQYF.